A selection of T cell receptor beta chains follows, all from one sample in a study of cytomegalovirus exposure and HLA in healthy donors. TCRdb's table, derived via immunoSEQ multiplex PCR, lists solely in-frame clones and lacks some. Among about 300,000 clones, 70% to 90% were seen once, and the ten largest hold 4%. Sequencing was performed on PBMCs. The receptors come from a man aged 40-50 years in good health and CMV-seropositive. The CDR3 runs from the conserved cysteine through the conserved F or W.

V	J	CDR3
TRBV27	TRBJ2-1	CASSSPALAGERGNEQFF
TRBV7-2	TRBJ1-4	CASSIAATNEKLFF
TRBV5-4	TRBJ1-1	CASSLQGRNTEAFF
TRBV5-1	TRBJ2-7	CASSLTGVEYF
TRBV6-5	TRBJ2-3	CASSYSDRASRYTQYF
TRBV10-2	TRBJ2-1	CASSKGLAGRGEQFF
TRBV6-1	TRBJ2-1	CASSEWPANEQFF
TRBV11-3	TRBJ2-1	CASSLQGPNEQFF
TRBV7-2	TRBJ2-1	CASSLGGRSYNEQFF
TRBV15	TRBJ2-1	CATSRAAGGTYNEQFF
TRBV7-2	TRBJ2-5	CASSPLAKTQYF
TRBV25-1	TRBJ1-2	CAAKGQGQVYGYTF
TRBV7-9	TRBJ2-7	CSSSLSGTGPDEQYF
TRBV27	TRBJ2-1	CASSSGAPYNEQFF
TRBV5-1	TRBJ2-6	CASRHQRQVSGANVLTF
TRBV4-1	TRBJ2-7	CASSQEPRGLGSYEQYF
TRBV7-2	TRBJ1-2	CASSLNRGYGYTF
TRBV7-9	TRBJ2-2	CASSLIIGDTGELFF
TRBV19	TRBJ2-7	CASSIVPGFHEQYF
TRBV10-1	TRBJ1-1	CASGDTDTEAFF
TRBV5-5	TRBJ1-1	CASSFPGGHTEAFF
TRBV4-1	TRBJ2-7	CASSQTSAYEQYF
TRBV7-3	TRBJ1-1	CASSPSGGTEAFF
TRBV11-2	TRBJ1-2	CASSSLTPRGSNYGHTF
TRBV7-8	TRBJ1-5	CASSSYRVNQPQHF
TRBV6-1	TRBJ2-7	CASKSMTTYEQYF
TRBV28	TRBJ2-1	CASSLAGGRIHNEQFF
TRBV7-6	TRBJ2-1	CASSLRTSGRDEQFF
TRBV5-1	TRBJ2-1	CASSLGPGQTFHEQFF
TRBV7-9	TRBJ1-2	CTSTIRGAISDYTF
TRBV6-5	TRBJ2-5	CASSQLVLETQYF
TRBV27	TRBJ2-7	CASSLWPPPGTSDSYEQYF